Included here is one T cell receptor beta chain sequence, with context. The antigen remains undetermined. The data originate from a study of cytomegalovirus exposure and HLA in healthy donors. 60 Vbeta and 13 Jbeta primers were used in PCR. The repertoire was sequenced with immunoSEQ multiplex PCR; TCRdb's copy has only in-frame clones and lacks some. The sample holds 140,000 to 150,000 clones. In germline, CDR1 is SGHRS, CDR2 YFSETQ. This CDR3 spans 15 amino acids. V lost 4 bases to trimming and J lost 3 bases, with 17 bases between them. Study-level findings and limits: An ancestry cluster, one associated with Asian ancestry, reportedly showed fewer N-insertions than the 666-donor mean in a later analysis.

The chain couples TRBV5-1 to TRBJ2-7; TRBD1 is a possible D gene (6 bases). The sequence was obtained from a male donor in good health and CMV-seronegative. The sequenced sample was PBMCs. CDR3 nucleotides: TGCGCCAGCAGCCAAAACAGGGTAGGAGACTACGAGCAGTACTTC. Translating gives CASSQNRVGDYEQYF.